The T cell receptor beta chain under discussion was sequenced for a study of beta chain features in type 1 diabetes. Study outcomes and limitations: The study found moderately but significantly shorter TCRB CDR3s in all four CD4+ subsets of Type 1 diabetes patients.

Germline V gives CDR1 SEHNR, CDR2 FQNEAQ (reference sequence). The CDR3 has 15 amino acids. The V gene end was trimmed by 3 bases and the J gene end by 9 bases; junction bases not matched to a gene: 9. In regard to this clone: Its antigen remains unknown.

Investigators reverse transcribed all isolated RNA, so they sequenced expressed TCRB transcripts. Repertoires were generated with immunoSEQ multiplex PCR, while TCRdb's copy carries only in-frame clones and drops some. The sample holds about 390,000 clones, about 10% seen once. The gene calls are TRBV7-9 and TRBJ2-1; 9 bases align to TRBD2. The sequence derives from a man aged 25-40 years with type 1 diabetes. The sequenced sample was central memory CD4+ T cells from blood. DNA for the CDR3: TGTGCCAGCAGCTTCAGCGGGAGGTCTAAAGGTGAGCAGTTCTTC. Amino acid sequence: CASSFSGRSKGEQFF. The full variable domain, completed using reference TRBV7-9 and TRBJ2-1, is DTGVSQNPRHKITKRGQNVTFRCDPISEHNRLYWYRQTLGQGPEFLTYFQNEAQLEKSRLLSDRFSAERPKGSFSTLEIQRTEQGDSAMYLCASSFSGRSKGEQFFGPGTRLTVL.